The 5 T cell receptor beta chains reported below all come from one sample, sequenced in a study of T cells in Graves' hyperthyroidism and ophthalmopathy. TCR beta CDR3 regions were amplified from RNA. HTBI primers drove first-round RT-PCR of the TCR CDR3. MiXCR, applied by TCRdb to the multiplex PCR reads, yields one record per CDR3 protein. The table records about 500,000 distinct CDR3 sequences, 16% of them present only once. Sequencing was performed on blood. The receptors come from a woman aged 18 to 35 with Graves' hyperthyroidism.

This clonotype was seen a handful of times. The V and J genes are TRBV7-8 and TRBJ2-3; 8 positions agree with TRBD2. Germline loops: CDR1 SGHVS, CDR2 FQNEAQ. This CDR3 has 14 residues. Trimming cost V 0 bases and J 8 bases; bases outside gene matches: 4. The CDR3 sequence: CASSLAAGAVTQYF. The CDR3 DNA reads as TGTGCCAGCAGCTTAGCAGCGGGGGCGGTTACGCAGTATTTT.

The sample holds many counts of this clonotype. This sequence joins TRBV12-3 or TRBV12-4 and TRBJ2-1; D possibly corresponds to TRBD2 (6 bases). This CDR3 is 18 amino acids long. V was clipped by 9 bases and J by 0 bases, with 24 bases between them. The CDR3 here is CASCGGIAEQSSYNEQFF. The CDR3 DNA follows: TGTGCCAGTTGCGGAGGGATAGCGGAGCAGAGCTCCTACAATGAGCAGTTCTTC.

Ten or more counts support this clonotype. This chain uses TRBV7-9 with TRBJ2-7; D not resolved. V lost 3 bases, J lost 3 bases, and 9 bases lay in between. Looked up from germline, CDR1 is SEHNR and CDR2 is FQNEAQ (reference sequence). This CDR3 comprises 13 residues. CDR3 DNA: TGTGCCAGCAGCTTCAAAGGGTTCTACGAGCAGTACTTC. It yields the protein CASSFKGFYEQYF.

The chain combines TRBV12-3 or TRBV12-4 with TRBJ2-7; perhaps TRBD1 as D (6 bases). CDR3 length: 14 residues. V lost 4 bases and J lost 2, with 12 bases in between. The CDR3: CASSYRTGTYEQYF. Written as DNA, the CDR3 is TGTGCCAGCAGTTATCGTACAGGGACCTACGAGCAGTACTTC.

The chain uses TRBV28 and TRBJ2-5; possible D gene TRBD2, 5 bases. V was clipped by 7 bases and J by 10 bases, with 19 bases between them. The germline CDR1 and CDR2 sequences are MDHEN and SYDVKM. This CDR3 is 13 amino acids long. The CDR3: CASKRTFDGVQYF. CDR3 bases: TGTGCCAGCAAAAGGACCTTCGACGGGGTCCAGTACTTC. The variable domain in full, with the rest retrieved from reference TRBV28 and TRBJ2-5, is DVKVTQSSRYLVKRTGEKVFLECVQDMDHENMFWYRQDPGLGLRLIYFSYDVKMKEKGDIPEGYSVSREKKERFSLILESASTNQTSMYLCASKRTFDGVQYFGPGTRLLVL.